A selection of T cell receptor beta chains follows, all from one sample in a study of shared clonotypes between healthy human individuals. Produced via immunoSEQ multiplex PCR; TCRdb's table is partial and in-frame only. This sample has about 2.4 million clones; 93% occur once, and the top ten carry approximately 0.37%. The specimen sequenced was naive CD4+ T cells from PBMCs. Receptors originate from a young man in good health. Some clones in this sample may be carry-over from other donors' samples. CDR3s include the opening cysteine and the closing phenylalanine or tryptophan. A D gene is named only where the DNA matches it firmly. Size values are once, few and many counts, or a class for expanded clones, and some rows have none.

d_call | j_call | clone_size | v_call | cdr3_nt | cdr3_aa
NA | TRBJ2-7 | NA | TRBV7-3 | TGTGCCAGCAGCTCGCAACAGGGCTACGAGCAGTACTTC | CASSSQQGYEQYF
TRBD1 | TRBJ1-1 | NA | TRBV5-5 | TGTGCCAGCAGACGGGCGAGACAGGGAGGAACTGAAGCTTTCTTT | CASRRARQGGTEAFF
TRBD2 | TRBJ2-1 | once | TRBV5-1 | TGCGCCAGCAGCAAGAATAGCGGGAGCTCCTACAATGAGCAGTTCTTC | CASSKNSGSSYNEQFF
NA | TRBJ1-1 | few | TRBV6-5 | TGTGCCAGCAGACGCCCAGGGATTAATGAAGCTTTCTTT | CASRRPGINEAFF
TRBD2 | TRBJ2-1 | NA | TRBV7-3 | TGTGCCAGCAGCGCGAGCGGGAGAGGTGAGCAGTTCTTC | CASSASGRGEQFF
NA | TRBJ2-3 | NA | TRBV5-1 | TGCGCCAGCAGCCGGGGGTACCCCACCACAGATACGCAGTATTTT | CASSRGYPTTDTQYF
NA | TRBJ2-7 | NA | TRBV4-1 | TGCGCCAGCAGGGTGGACCTCTCGGCCTTCTACGAGCAGTACTTC | CASRVDLSAFYEQYF
NA | TRBJ1-1 | NA | TRBV5-1 | TGCGCCAGCTCCGGGGGTTGGAACACTGAAGCTTTCTTT | CASSGGWNTEAFF
NA | TRBJ2-1 | NA | TRBV5-4 | TGTGCCAGCAGCGTCCCCCTGGTAGACAATGAGCAGTTCTTC | CASSVPLVDNEQFF
NA | TRBJ1-1 | NA | TRBV11-2 | TGTGCCAGCAGCTTAGCTGCAAGCGCCATGAACACTGAAGCTTTCTTT | CASSLAASAMNTEAFF
TRBD2 | TRBJ2-1 | NA | TRBV11-3 | TGTGCCAGCAGCTTAGATGGGACGCGGGAGGGGGCCTACAATGAGCAGTTCTTC | CASSLDGTREGAYNEQFF
NA | TRBJ1-1 | NA | TRBV28 | TGTGCCAGCATGTCGGGGGCCCCTGAAGCTTTCTTT | CASMSGAPEAFF
TRBD2 | TRBJ2-3 | NA | TRBV11-2 | TGTGCCAGCAGCTTAGGTGCGGGAGCCCCCACAGATACGCAGTATTTT | CASSLGAGAPTDTQYF
TRBD1 | TRBJ1-1 | NA | TRBV5-6 | TGTGCCAGCAGCCCTGGGACAGGGCTTGGTGCTTTCTTT | CASSPGTGLGAFF
TRBD1 | TRBJ1-5 | NA | TRBV6-1 | TGTGCCACCAGGACAGGGATCGATCAGCCCCAGCATTTT | CATRTGIDQPQHF
NA | TRBJ1-4 | NA | TRBV5-5 | TGTGCCAGCAGCTTGGTAGGGTCGGGCGGTGAAAAACTGTTTTTT | CASSLVGSGGEKLFF
NA | TRBJ2-5 | once | TRBV5-5 | TGTGCCAGCAGCTTGGGGCCTGGCCAGTACTTC | CASSLGPGQYF
NA | TRBJ1-1 | NA | TRBV29-1 | TGCAGCGTTGTGTCCGGACGGAACACTGAAGCTTTCTTT | CSVVSGRNTEAFF
NA | TRBJ2-5 | NA | TRBV10-3 | TGTGCCATCAGTGGGGGGCAAGAGACCCAGTACTTC | CAISGGQETQYF
NA | TRBJ2-7 | NA | TRBV4-1 | TGCGCCAGCAGCCAAGGGGAAACGATGGGGTACGAGCAGTACTTC | CASSQGETMGYEQYF
TRBD1 | TRBJ1-2 | NA | TRBV5-5 | TGTGCCAGCAGCTTGCCCCGACGGGACAGGGATGGCTACACCTTC | CASSLPRRDRDGYTF
TRBD1 | TRBJ1-4 | NA | TRBV5-1 | TGCGCCAGCACCCGGACAGGGTTTGCAACTAATGAAAAACTGTTTTTT | CASTRTGFATNEKLFF
NA | TRBJ1-2 | NA | TRBV25-1 | TGTGCCAGCAGTGAATTGGCGGGCTATGGCTACACCTTC | CASSELAGYGYTF
NA | TRBJ2-7 | NA | TRBV6-1 | TGTGCCAGCTGGCGGCCGAGCTCCTACGAGCAGTACTTC | CASWRPSSYEQYF
TRBD1 | TRBJ1-5 | NA | TRBV2 | TGTGCCAGCAGTAAAGAACAGGGGGGCAATCAGCCCCAGCATTTT | CASSKEQGGNQPQHF
NA | TRBJ2-1 | once | TRBV5-1 | TGCGCCAGCAGCTTGGCCGGCACGACTAACTACAATGAGCAGTTCTTC | CASSLAGTTNYNEQFF
NA | TRBJ1-2 | NA | TRBV20-1 | TGCAGTGCTGCCTCACACCGTGGCTACACCTTC | CSAASHRGYTF
TRBD2 | TRBJ2-3 | NA | TRBV5-1 | TGCGCCAGCAGCCCTAGGGATGGGAGGGGAGATACGCAGTATTTT | CASSPRDGRGDTQYF
TRBD2 | TRBJ2-5 | NA | TRBV14 | TGTGCCAGCAGCCAAGTAATAAGGCTAGCGGGAGTTTCGGAGACCCAGTACTTC | CASSQVIRLAGVSETQYF
TRBD1 | TRBJ1-5 | few | TRBV2 | TGTGCCAGCAGTACCGGGACAGGGGGCAGCAATCAGCCCCAGCATTTT | CASSTGTGGSNQPQHF
NA | TRBJ2-4 | once | TRBV5-1 | TGCGCCAGCAGCTTGGATGGGAGTTTTATTCAGTACTTC | CASSLDGSFIQYF
NA | TRBJ2-1 | NA | TRBV30 | TGTGCCTGGAGTAACAATGAGCAGTTCTTC | CAWSNNEQFF
NA | TRBJ2-2 | NA | TRBV10-1 | TGCGCCAGCCAGGAGGGCACCGGGGAGCTGTTTTTT | CASQEGTGELFF
NA | TRBJ2-7 | NA | TRBV11-2 | TGTGCCAGCAGCTTATGGGAGAAAAGGCAGTACTTC | CASSLWEKRQYF
NA | TRBJ1-2 | NA | TRBV11-1 | TGTGCCAGCAGCTTGACGGGGGCGGCGGATGGCTACACCTTC | CASSLTGAADGYTF
NA | TRBJ1-1 | NA | TRBV9 | TGTGCCAGCAGCGCGATGACAGGGAACACTGAAGCTTTCTTT | CASSAMTGNTEAFF
NA | TRBJ2-5 | NA | TRBV25-1 | TGTGCCAGCAGTGAGTGGGAGGGGGGAGCGACCCAGTACTTC | CASSEWEGGATQYF
TRBD2 | TRBJ2-5 | NA | TRBV5-1 | TGCGCCAGCAGCTTGGAGGGCGGGAGGGTAGAGACCCAGTACTTC | CASSLEGGRVETQYF
NA | TRBJ1-1 | NA | TRBV7-2 | TGTGCCAGCAGCTTAGACGGGGGCCCCACTGAAGCTTTCTTT | CASSLDGGPTEAFF
TRBD1 | TRBJ1-4 | once | TRBV6-5 | TGTGCCAGCAGTTACCTCCCAGGGACAGCTGAAAAACTGTTTTTT | CASSYLPGTAEKLFF
NA | TRBJ2-1 | NA | TRBV7-2 | TGTGCCAGCAGCTTGGAGTGGGGATCATACAATGAGCAGTTCTTC | CASSLEWGSYNEQFF
NA | TRBJ2-1 | NA | TRBV19 | TGTGCCAGTAGTTTAGGCTCCTACAATGAGCAGTTCTTC | CASSLGSYNEQFF
TRBD2 | TRBJ2-7 | NA | TRBV30 | TGTGCCTGGGGGACTAGCGGGTTCCGGGGGCAGTACTTC | CAWGTSGFRGQYF
TRBD2 | TRBJ2-3 | NA | TRBV5-1 | TGCGCCAGCAGCTTCGGTCTAGCGGGAGGGCCAGATACGCAGTATTTT | CASSFGLAGGPDTQYF
TRBD1 | TRBJ2-7 | NA | TRBV5-4 | TGTGCCAGCAGCTTGGGGGACAGTGACGAGCAGTACTTC | CASSLGDSDEQYF
TRBD1 | TRBJ1-1 | NA | TRBV7-8 | TGTGCCAGCAGCGTGTACCGGGACAGGAACACTGAAGCTTTCTTT | CASSVYRDRNTEAFF
NA | TRBJ1-1 | NA | TRBV28 | TGTGCCAGCAGTTTGCCCCGGGGATTGTTGAACACTGAAGCTTTCTTT | CASSLPRGLLNTEAFF
NA | TRBJ2-5 | NA | TRBV4-2 | TGTGCCAGCAGCCAAGCTTCGTCCGGGACTAGACAGGGAGAGACCCAGTACTTC | CASSQASSGTRQGETQYF
NA | TRBJ1-2 | NA | TRBV15 | TGTGCCACCAGCAGAGCTAACTATGGCTACACCTTC | CATSRANYGYTF
NA | TRBJ1-1 | few | TRBV5-4 | TGTGCCAGCAGCAGACAGGCGTTCACTGAAGCTTTCTTT | CASSRQAFTEAFF
TRBD2 | TRBJ2-3 | NA | TRBV4-1 | TGCGCCAGCAGCCAAGCGACTAGCGGCCCTAGCACAGATACGCAGTATTTT | CASSQATSGPSTDTQYF
TRBD1 | TRBJ1-3 | NA | TRBV28 | TGTGCCAGCAGAGAAGCCGGGACAGGGGTCAACACCATATATTTT | CASREAGTGVNTIYF
TRBD2 | TRBJ2-1 | NA | TRBV5-6 | TGTGCCAGCAGCCGCCGATGGGCGGGAGGGACCTACAATGAGCAGTTCTTC | CASSRRWAGGTYNEQFF